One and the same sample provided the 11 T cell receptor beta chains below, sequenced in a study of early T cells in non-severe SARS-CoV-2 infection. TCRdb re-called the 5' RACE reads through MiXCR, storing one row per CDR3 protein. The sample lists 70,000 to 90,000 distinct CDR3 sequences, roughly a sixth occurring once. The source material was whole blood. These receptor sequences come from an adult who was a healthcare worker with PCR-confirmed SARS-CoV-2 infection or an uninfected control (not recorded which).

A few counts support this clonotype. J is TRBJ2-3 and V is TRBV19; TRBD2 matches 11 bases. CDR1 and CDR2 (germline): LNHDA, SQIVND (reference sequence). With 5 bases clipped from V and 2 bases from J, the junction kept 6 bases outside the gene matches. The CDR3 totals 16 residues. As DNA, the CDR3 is TGTGCCAGTAGTGGGGGACTAGCGGACCCCACAGATACGCAGTATTTT. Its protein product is CASSGGLADPTDTQYF.

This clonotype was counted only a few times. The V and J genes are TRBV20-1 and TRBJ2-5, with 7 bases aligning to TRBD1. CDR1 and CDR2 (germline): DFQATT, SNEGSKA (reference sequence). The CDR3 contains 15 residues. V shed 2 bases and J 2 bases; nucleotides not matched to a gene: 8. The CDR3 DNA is TGCAGTGCTAGATCCCCGGACAGGTGGCAAGAGACCCAGTACTTC. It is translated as CSARSPDRWQETQYF.

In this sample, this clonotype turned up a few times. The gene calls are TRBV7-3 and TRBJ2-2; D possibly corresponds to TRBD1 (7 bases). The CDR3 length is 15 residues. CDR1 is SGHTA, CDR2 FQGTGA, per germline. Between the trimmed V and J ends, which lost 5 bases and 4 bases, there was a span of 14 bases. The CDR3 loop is CASSPAGTATGELFF. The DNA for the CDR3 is TGTGCCAGCAGCCCCGCGGGGACAGCCACCGGGGAGCTGTTTTTT. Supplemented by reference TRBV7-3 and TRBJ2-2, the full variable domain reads GAGVSQTPSNKVTEKGKYVELRCDPISGHTALYWYRQSLGQGPEFLIYFQGTGAADDSGLPNDRFFAVRPEGSVSTLKIQRTERGDSAVYLCASSPAGTATGELFFGEGSRLTVL.

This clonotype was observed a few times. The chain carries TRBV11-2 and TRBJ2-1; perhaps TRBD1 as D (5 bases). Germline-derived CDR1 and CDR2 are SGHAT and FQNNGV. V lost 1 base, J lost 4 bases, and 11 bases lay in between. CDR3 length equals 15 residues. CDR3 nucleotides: TGTGCCAGCAGCTTAGTTCGACAGATTTACAATGAGCAGTTCTTC. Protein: CASSLVRQIYNEQFF.

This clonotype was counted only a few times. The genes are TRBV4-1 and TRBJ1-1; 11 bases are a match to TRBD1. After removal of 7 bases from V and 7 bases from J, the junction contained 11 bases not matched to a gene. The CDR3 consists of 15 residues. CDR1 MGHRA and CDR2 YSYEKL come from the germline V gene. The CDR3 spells CASTEARDRGIEAFF. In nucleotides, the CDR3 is TGCGCCAGCACCGAAGCGAGGGACAGGGGGATTGAAGCTTTCTTT.

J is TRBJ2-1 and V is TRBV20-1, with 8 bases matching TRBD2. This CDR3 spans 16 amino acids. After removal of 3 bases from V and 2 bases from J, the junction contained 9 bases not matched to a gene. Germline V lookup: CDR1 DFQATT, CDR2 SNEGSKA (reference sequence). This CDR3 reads CSASASGWRTYNEQFF. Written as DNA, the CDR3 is TGCAGTGCTAGTGCTAGCGGGTGGAGGACCTACAATGAGCAGTTCTTC.

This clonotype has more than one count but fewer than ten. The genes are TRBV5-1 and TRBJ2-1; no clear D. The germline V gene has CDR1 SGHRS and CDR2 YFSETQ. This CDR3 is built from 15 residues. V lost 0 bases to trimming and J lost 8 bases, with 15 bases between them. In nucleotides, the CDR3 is TGCGCCAGCAGCTTGGGGACGAGAACGTTTGATGAGCAGTTCTTC. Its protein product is CASSLGTRTFDEQFF.

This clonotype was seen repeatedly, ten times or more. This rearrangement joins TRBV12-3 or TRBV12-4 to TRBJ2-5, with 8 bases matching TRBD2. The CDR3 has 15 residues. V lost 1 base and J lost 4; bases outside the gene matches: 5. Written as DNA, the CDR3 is TGTGCCAGCAGTTTAGGGCCAAGCGGGGGAGAGACCCAGTACTTC. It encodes CASSLGPSGGETQYF.

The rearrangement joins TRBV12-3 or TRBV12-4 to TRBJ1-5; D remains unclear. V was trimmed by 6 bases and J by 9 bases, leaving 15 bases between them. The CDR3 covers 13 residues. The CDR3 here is CASSSAPGRPQHF. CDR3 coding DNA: TGTGCCAGCAGCTCGGCTCCGGGGAGGCCCCAGCATTTT.

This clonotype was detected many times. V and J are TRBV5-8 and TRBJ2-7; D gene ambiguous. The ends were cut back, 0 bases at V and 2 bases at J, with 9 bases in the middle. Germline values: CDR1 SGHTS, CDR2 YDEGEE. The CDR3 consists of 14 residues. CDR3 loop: CASSLGPLAYEQYF. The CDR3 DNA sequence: TGTGCCAGCAGCTTGGGACCCCTTGCCTACGAGCAGTACTTC.

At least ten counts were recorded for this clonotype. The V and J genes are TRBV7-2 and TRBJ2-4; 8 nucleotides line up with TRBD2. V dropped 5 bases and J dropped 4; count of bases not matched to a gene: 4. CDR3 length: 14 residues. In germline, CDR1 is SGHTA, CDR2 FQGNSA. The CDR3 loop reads CASSLSGAKNIQYF. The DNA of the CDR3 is TGTGCCAGCAGCCTTAGCGGGGCTAAAAACATTCAGTACTTC.